A selection of T cell receptor beta chains follows, all from one sample in a study of T cell responses to AZD1222 COVID-19 vaccine. TCRdb keeps only in-frame clones here, not all; method: immunoSEQ multiplex PCR. The sample records 110,000 to 150,000 clones, 92% being singletons. Sequenced material: peripheral blood, taken on day 0 of AZD1222 vaccination. The receptors shown here come from an adult in good health. CDR3s include the opening cysteine and the closing phenylalanine or tryptophan. A D gene is named only where the DNA matches it firmly. Not all rows give a size; the values are once, few, many and, for expanded clones, a class.

j_call | clone_size | v_call | d_call | cdr3_aa | cdr3_nt
TRBJ1-2 | NA | TRBV19 | NA | CASSAGDGRLYGYTF | TGTGCCAGTAGTGCCGGGGACGGACGACTCTATGGCTACACCTTC
TRBJ2-7 | NA | TRBV5-4 | NA | CASSLGGVGGSRSDEQYF | TGTGCCAGCAGCTTGGGCGGCGTTGGGGGGAGTAGGAGCGACGAGCAGTACTTC
TRBJ2-5 | NA | TRBV10-3 | TRBD1 | CAISGSRGQAETQYF | TGTGCCATCAGTGGGAGCAGGGGGCAGGCAGAGACCCAGTACTTC
TRBJ2-7 | NA | TRBV4-1 | TRBD2 | CASSLIAGATQNSYEQYF | TGCGCCAGCAGCCTTATAGCGGGAGCGACGCAAAACTCCTACGAGCAGTACTTC
TRBJ1-2 | NA | TRBV27 | NA | CASSPPGGYGYTF | TGTGCCAGCAGCCCTCCGGGGGGCTATGGCTACACCTTC
TRBJ2-1 | NA | TRBV5-1 | TRBD1 | CASSPTTGGNEQFF | TGCGCCAGCAGTCCTACAACAGGGGGTAATGAGCAGTTCTTC
TRBJ1-1 | NA | TRBV6-5 | NA | CASSRSRIGDTEAFF | TGTGCCAGCAGCCGTTCACGAATTGGAGACACTGAAGCTTTCTTT
TRBJ1-1 | NA | TRBV7-9 | NA | CASSSTSWAFF | TGTGCCAGCAGCTCGACCTCCTGGGCTTTCTTT
TRBJ1-1 | NA | TRBV18 | NA | CASSPRTAGLAFF | TGTGCCAGCTCACCACGAACAGCGGGCCTGGCTTTCTTT
TRBJ1-1 | NA | TRBV7-9 | NA | CASSERQGAHTEAFF | TGTGCCAGCAGCGAAAGGCAAGGGGCGCACACTGAAGCTTTCTTT
TRBJ1-3 | NA | TRBV11-3 | NA | CASSSVGRGGNTIYF | TGTGCCAGCAGCTCCGTCGGAAGGGGAGGAAACACCATATATTTT
TRBJ1-5 | NA | TRBV15 | NA | CATSKKRDSNQPQHF | TGTGCCACCAGCAAAAAGAGGGATAGCAATCAGCCCCAGCATTTT
TRBJ1-1 | NA | TRBV19 | NA | CASSIWQGTEAFF | TGTGCCAGTAGTATATGGCAGGGGACTGAAGCTTTCTTT
TRBJ2-7 | NA | TRBV2 | NA | CASSLNRDVASYEQYF | TGTGCCAGCAGCTTGAACCGGGACGTTGCCTCCTACGAGCAGTACTTC
TRBJ1-6 | NA | TRBV2 | TRBD1 | CAGNRGPSNSPLHF | TGTGCCGGAAACAGGGGGCCGAGTAATTCACCCCTCCACTTT
TRBJ2-6 | NA | TRBV28 | TRBD2 | CASSPWGGGEQSGANVLTF | TGTGCCAGCAGTCCTTGGGGGGGTGGCGAGCAATCTGGGGCCAACGTCCTGACTTTC
TRBJ2-5 | NA | TRBV7-6 | TRBD1 | CASSSSGQAQETQYF | TGTGCCAGCAGCTCATCCGGACAGGCCCAAGAGACCCAGTACTTC
TRBJ1-2 | once | TRBV10-2 | NA | CASSESGGSGYTF | TGCGCCAGCAGTGAGTCGGGGGGGTCGGGCTACACCTTC
TRBJ2-5 | NA | TRBV6-5 | NA | CASTDGGGNQETQYF | TGTGCCAGCACCGACGGTGGGGGGAACCAAGAGACCCAGTACTTC
TRBJ1-2 | NA | TRBV5-6 | NA | CASLAGSGQEGYTF | TGTGCCAGCTTGGCGGGGTCAGGGCAGGAAGGCTACACCTTC
TRBJ2-4 | NA | TRBV6-4 | NA | CATDRGDARDNIQYF | TGTGCCACCGATAGAGGGGACGCGCGGGATAACATTCAGTACTTC
TRBJ2-7 | NA | TRBV3-1/TRBV3-2 | NA | CASSQDLQVVYEQYF | TGTGCCAGCAGCCAAGACTTACAGGTCGTCTACGAGCAGTACTTC
TRBJ2-2 | NA | TRBV3-1/TRBV3-2 | NA | CASSQDISFGGNTGELFF | TGTGCCAGCAGCCAAGATATCTCTTTCGGGGGGAACACCGGGGAGCTGTTTTTT
TRBJ1-1 | once | TRBV6-2/TRBV6-3 | NA | CASSYMMNTEAFF | TGTGCCAGCAGTTACATGATGAACACTGAAGCTTTCTTT
TRBJ2-2 | NA | TRBV25-1 | NA | CASSPGNTGELFF | TGTGCCAGCAGTCCCGGAAACACCGGGGAGCTGTTTTTT
TRBJ2-1 | NA | TRBV6-6 | TRBD1 | CASSHGTGGAVEQFF | TGTGCCAGCAGTCATGGGACAGGGGGCGCGGTGGAGCAGTTCTTC
TRBJ2-7 | NA | TRBV27 | TRBD2 | CASSLWASGIYEQYF | TGTGCCAGCAGTTTATGGGCTAGCGGGATATACGAGCAGTACTTC
TRBJ2-2 | NA | TRBV9 | NA | CASSVGGGANTGELFF | TGTGCCAGCAGCGTAGGGGGAGGAGCGAACACCGGGGAGCTGTTTTTT
TRBJ1-3 | NA | TRBV19 | NA | CASSMLGTGSGNTIYF | TGTGCCAGTAGTATGCTTGGGACGGGCTCTGGAAACACCATATATTTT
TRBJ2-3 | NA | TRBV19 | NA | CATSSQGGSTDTQYF | TGTGCCACCAGTAGCCAAGGGGGGAGCACAGATACGCAGTATTTT
TRBJ2-5 | once | TRBV2 | TRBD2 | CASSEALSVSGSSETQYF | TGTGCCAGCAGTGAAGCGCTTTCGGTTAGCGGGAGTTCCGAGACCCAGTACTTC
TRBJ2-1 | few | TRBV19 | TRBD1 | CASSVAGTGDNEQFF | TGTGCCAGTAGTGTCGCCGGGACAGGGGACAATGAGCAGTTCTTC
TRBJ1-3 | NA | TRBV9 | TRBD1 | CASSDPGQAHLISGNTIYF | TGTGCCAGCAGCGACCCGGGACAGGCCCACTTAATCTCTGGAAACACCATATATTTT
TRBJ2-3 | once | TRBV6-5 | NA | CASRPRRGSTDTQYF | TGTGCCAGCAGACCCCGGAGGGGGTCCACAGATACGCAGTATTTT
TRBJ2-5 | once | TRBV14 | NA | CASSSSFPAGTQYF | TGTGCCAGCAGCTCTAGCTTTCCTGCGGGGACCCAGTACTTC
TRBJ1-4 | NA | TRBV29-1 | NA | CSVGGGNPNEKLFF | TGCAGCGTGGGAGGCGGTAACCCAAATGAAAAACTGTTTTTT
TRBJ2-2 | once | TRBV3-1/TRBV3-2 | NA | CASSPYRAGTGELFF | TGTGCCAGCAGCCCCTATCGAGCGGGCACCGGGGAGCTGTTTTTT
TRBJ1-2 | NA | TRBV10-3 | TRBD1 | CAIGRGIYGYTF | TGTGCCATCGGCAGGGGGATCTATGGCTACACCTTC
TRBJ1-2 | NA | TRBV4-1 | NA | CASSQDSGLYGYTF | TGCGCCAGCAGCCAAGACTCAGGGCTCTATGGCTACACCTTC
TRBJ2-3 | NA | TRBV28 | NA | CASSIDSSVNTDTQYF | TGTGCCAGCAGTATTGATTCTAGCGTAAACACAGATACGCAGTATTTT
TRBJ1-2 | NA | TRBV6-2/TRBV6-3 | NA | CASSYFGGNYGYTF | TGTGCCAGCAGTTACTTCGGTGGTAACTATGGCTACACCTTC
TRBJ2-7 | NA | TRBV10-1 | TRBD2 | CASSENVGGSYEQYF | TGCGCCAGCAGTGAGAACGTCGGGGGGTCCTACGAGCAGTACTTC
TRBJ1-1 | NA | TRBV27 | TRBD1 | CASVSQGGTEAFF | TGTGCCAGCGTCTCGCAGGGGGGAACTGAAGCTTTCTTT
TRBJ1-3 | NA | TRBV9 | NA | CASSGSYSGNTIYF | TGTGCCAGTAGTGGCTCATACTCTGGAAACACCATATATTTT
TRBJ1-4 | NA | TRBV28 | NA | CASSLSGVNEKLFF | TGTGCCAGCAGTTTATCAGGGGTGAACGAAAAACTGTTTTTT
TRBJ2-7 | NA | TRBV5-1 | NA | CASSLVLAQTYEQYF | TGCGCCAGCAGCTTGGTTCTAGCCCAGACCTACGAGCAGTACTTC
TRBJ2-7 | once | TRBV7-8 | TRBD1 | CASSLAGTGLGPHYEQYF | TGTGCCAGCAGCTTAGCCGGGACAGGGCTAGGACCCCACTACGAGCAGTACTTC
TRBJ1-2 | NA | TRBV3-1/TRBV3-2 | TRBD1 | CASSHYRGSYGYTF | TGTGCCAGCAGCCACTACAGGGGTAGCTATGGCTACACCTTC
TRBJ2-7 | NA | TRBV25-1 | NA | CASSEWLGKPYEQYF | TGTGCCAGCAGTGAATGGTTGGGAAAACCCTACGAGCAGTACTTC
TRBJ2-1 | NA | TRBV28 | TRBD1 | CASAPGQAYNEQFF | TGTGCCAGCGCCCCGGGACAGGCGTACAATGAGCAGTTCTTC
TRBJ2-2 | NA | TRBV6-5 | NA | CASCPNRPGGELFF | TGTGCCAGCTGCCCGAACCGCCCGGGCGGGGAGCTGTTTTTT
TRBJ1-5 | NA | TRBV4-3 | TRBD1 | CASSQATGGIQPQHF | TGCGCCAGCAGCCAAGCCACAGGGGGGATTCAGCCCCAGCATTTT
TRBJ2-1 | NA | TRBV9 | NA | CASSDYSLKNEQFF | TGTGCCAGCAGCGACTACTCCCTTAAGAATGAGCAGTTCTTC
TRBJ2-5 | NA | TRBV5-1 | TRBD1 | CASSDRQGRGETQYF | TGCGCCAGCAGCGACCGACAGGGTAGAGGAGAGACCCAGTACTTC
TRBJ2-5 | few | TRBV3-1/TRBV3-2 | TRBD2 | CASSQDGASGRGPYF | TGTGCCAGCAGCCAAGATGGGGCTAGCGGGAGAGGACCCTACTTC